This T cell receptor (beta chain) derives from a study of post-analysis software for immune sequencing data. About the research overall: In terms of disease course, relapsing-remitting, secondary progressive and progressive-relapsing multiple sclerosis were included. Whole-study results and caveats: The normalized Chao1 diversity of multiple sclerosis patients was significantly lower than that of controls. Compared with controls, patients had more of about 5 TRBV segments, including TRBV5-6, TRBV5-1 and TRBV20-1. Same-batch preparations were strongly co-clustered by F measure.

This clonotype was seen more than once but under ten times. The target antigen is unknown. Unique molecular identifiers were built into the TCR beta cDNA libraries. cDNA molecules numbering about 490,000 came from roughly 1.1 to 9.2 million T cells. TCRdb itself ran the PCR reads through MiXCR, one entry per CDR3 protein. The top ten clones hold about an eighth of a sample with a few hundred thousand distinct CDR3 sequences, approximately 33% of them seen once. CDR3 length: 13 amino acids. Germline V gene lookup returns CDR1 SGDLS and CDR2 YYNGEE. The V end lost 3 bases, the J end lost 0 bases, and 6 bases lay between the germline ends.

This TCR was recovered from a girl aged 10-17 years with multiple sclerosis. The material sequenced was blood. The genes are TRBV9 and TRBJ2-5, with a weak D call TRBD1 (5 bases). This CDR3 reads CASSGGYQETQYF. CDR3 coding DNA: TGTGCCAGCAGCGGGGGCTACCAAGAGACCCAGTACTTC.